The clone carrying this T cell receptor beta chain was recorded a few times. Germline V gene data show CDR1 as SQVTM and CDR2 as ANQGSEA. Between the trimmed V and J ends, which lost 4 bases and 5 bases, there was a span of 17 bases. This CDR3 is 14 amino acids long. This sample was taken from a study of T-cell reconstitution after alpha-beta-depleted transplantation in children. Unique molecular identifiers were built into the TCRbeta library. Using its own MiXCR run on the PCR reads, TCRdb lists one record per CDR3 protein. The repertoire holds around 400,000 distinct CDR3 sequences, with 9.5% to 13% as singletons.

This sequence joins TRBV29-1 and TRBJ1-2; possibly TRBD1 for D (6 bases). The clonotype originates from a human donor who donated a stem cell graft to a child with acute myeloid leukemia. Sample: PBMCs from the stem cell graft donor, taken from the stem cell graft. CDR3 sequence: CSVAGQGGGYGYTF. In DNA form, the CDR3 reads TGCAGCGTTGCCGGCCAGGGAGGGGGGTATGGCTACACCTTC. The full variable domain, its missing parts supplied by reference TRBV29-1 and TRBJ1-2, is SAVISQKPSRDICQRGTSLTIQCQVDSQVTMMFWYRQQPGQSLTLIATANQGSEATYESGFVIDKFPISRPNLTFSTLTVSNMSPEDSSIYLCSVAGQGGGYGYTFGSGTRLTVV.